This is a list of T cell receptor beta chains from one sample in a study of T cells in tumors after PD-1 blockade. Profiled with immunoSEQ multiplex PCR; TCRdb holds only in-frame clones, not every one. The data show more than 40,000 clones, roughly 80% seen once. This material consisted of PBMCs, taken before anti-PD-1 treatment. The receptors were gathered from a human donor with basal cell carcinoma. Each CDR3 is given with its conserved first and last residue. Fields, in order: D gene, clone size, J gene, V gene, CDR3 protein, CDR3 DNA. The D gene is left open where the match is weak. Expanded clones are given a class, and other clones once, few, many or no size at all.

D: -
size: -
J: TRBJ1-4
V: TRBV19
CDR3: CASSVIRIGNLNEKLFF
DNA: TGTGCCAGTAGCGTCATAAGGATAGGCAACTTAAATGAAAAACTGTTTTTT

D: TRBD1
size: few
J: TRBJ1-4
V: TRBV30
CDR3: CAWNRDRGEKLFF
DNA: TGTGCCTGGAATCGGGACAGGGGTGAAAAACTGTTTTTT

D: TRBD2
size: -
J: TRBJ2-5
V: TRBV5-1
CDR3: CASSLAGNQETQYF
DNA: TGCGCCAGCAGCTTAGCGGGGAACCAAGAGACCCAGTACTTC

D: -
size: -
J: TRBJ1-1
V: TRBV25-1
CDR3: CASSGEGMIRTEAFF
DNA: TGTGCCAGCAGTGGGGAGGGAATGATTAGGACTGAAGCTTTCTTT

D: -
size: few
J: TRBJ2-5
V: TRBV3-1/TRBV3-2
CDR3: CASSQEGVMAGHSKNQETQYF
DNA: TGTGCCAGCAGCCAAGAAGGGGTCATGGCGGGACACAGCAAGAACCAAGAGACCCAGTACTTC

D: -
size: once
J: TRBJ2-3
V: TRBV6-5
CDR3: CASSSPGNTQYF
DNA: TGTGCCAGCAGTTCCCCGGGCAATACGCAGTATTTT

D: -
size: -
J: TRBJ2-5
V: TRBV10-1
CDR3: CASRTRAQETQYF
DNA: TGCGCCAGCAGAACCCGGGCCCAAGAGACCCAGTACTTC

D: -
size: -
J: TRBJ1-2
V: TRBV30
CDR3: CAWSVRAGPGYTF
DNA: TGTGCCTGGAGTGTAAGGGCGGGGCCCGGCTACACCTTC

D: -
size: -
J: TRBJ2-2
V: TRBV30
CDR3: CAWSVARGRAGELFF
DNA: TGTGCCTGGAGTGTAGCCAGGGGTCGAGCCGGGGAGCTGTTTTTT

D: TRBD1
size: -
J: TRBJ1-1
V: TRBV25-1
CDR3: CASSGGGLDTEAFF
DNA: TGTGCCAGCAGTGGAGGGGGCTTGGACACTGAAGCTTTCTTT

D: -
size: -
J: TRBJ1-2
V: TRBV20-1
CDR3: CSARPLGGYTF
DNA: TGCAGTGCTCGGCCTTTAGGGGGCTACACCTTC

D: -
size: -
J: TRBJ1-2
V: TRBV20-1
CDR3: CSASPQGNYGYTF
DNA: TGCAGTGCTAGTCCCCAGGGGAACTATGGCTACACCTTC

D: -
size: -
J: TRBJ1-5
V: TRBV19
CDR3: CASGGGGSLYSNQPQHF
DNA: TGTGCCAGTGGCGGCGGGGGCAGCCTTTATAGCAATCAGCCCCAGCATTTT

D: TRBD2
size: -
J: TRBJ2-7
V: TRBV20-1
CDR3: CSASGLAGAYEQYF
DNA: TGCAGTGCTAGTGGACTAGCGGGGGCCTACGAGCAGTACTTC

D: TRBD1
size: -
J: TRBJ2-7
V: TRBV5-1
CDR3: CASSWDRGYEQYF
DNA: TGCGCCAGCAGCTGGGACAGGGGTTACGAGCAGTACTTC

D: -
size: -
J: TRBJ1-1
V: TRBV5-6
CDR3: CASGPVGLNTEAFF
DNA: TGTGCCAGCGGCCCCGTAGGGTTAAACACTGAAGCTTTCTTT

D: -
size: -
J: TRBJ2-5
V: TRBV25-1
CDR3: CASSEAGAPETQYF
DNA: TGTGCCAGCAGCGAAGCCGGGGCCCCAGAGACCCAGTACTTC

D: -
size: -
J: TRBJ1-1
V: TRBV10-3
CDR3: CAISENYGADTEAFF
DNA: TGTGCCATCAGTGAGAATTATGGAGCGGACACTGAAGCTTTCTTT

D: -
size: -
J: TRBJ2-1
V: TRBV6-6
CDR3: CASSYPGSRGGEQFF
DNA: TGTGCCAGCAGTTATCCGGGATCCCGGGGAGGTGAGCAGTTCTTC

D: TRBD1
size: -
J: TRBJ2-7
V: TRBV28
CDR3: CASTSSAEGGNEQYF
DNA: TGTGCCAGCACCTCAAGTGCTGAAGGGGGCAACGAGCAGTACTTC

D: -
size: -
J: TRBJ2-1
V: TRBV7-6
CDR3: CASSRGTGPNEQFF
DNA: TGTGCCAGCAGCCGAGGTACAGGGCCCAATGAGCAGTTCTTC

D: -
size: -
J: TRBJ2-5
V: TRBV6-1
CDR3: CASSERGARETQYF
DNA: TGTGCCAGCAGTGAACGGGGGGCCCGGGAGACCCAGTACTTC

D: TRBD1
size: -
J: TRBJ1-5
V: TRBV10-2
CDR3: CASSEFGTGGTSNQPQHF
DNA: TGCGCCAGCAGTGAGTTCGGGACAGGGGGCACCAGCAATCAGCCCCAGCATTTT